The text below deals with one TCR beta chain. The sample's treatment: preoperative locoregional IRX-2 cytokine immunotherapy. Patients received preoperative, locoregional IRX-2 cytokine immunotherapy in a phase Ib study. The method was immunoSEQ multiplex PCR; TCRdb's version includes in-frame clones alone and lacks a portion of them. The profile shows tens of thousands of clones, 90% to 95% of them singletons. This sample was taken from a study of preoperative IRX-2 immunotherapy in early breast cancer. Trimming cost V 0 bases and J 15 bases, with 21 bases left between them. Per germline, CDR1 MGHRA and CDR2 YSYEKL. This CDR3 contains 15 residues.

This clonotype was obtained from a human donor with breast cancer. Sampling took place from a patient treated with IRX-2 immunotherapy. V usage is TRBV4-1 and J usage is TRBJ2-1; maybe TRBD1 (5 bases). In DNA, the CDR3 is TGCGCCAGCAGCCAAGAAGAACAGGTTTCCCCCTATCCGTTCTTC. It is translated as CASSQEEQVSPYPFF.